This TCR beta chain stems from a study of T cells in Graves' hyperthyroidism and ophthalmopathy. Template material for amplifying TCR beta CDR3 regions consisted of RNA transcripts. First-round RT-PCR targeting the TCR CDR3 was performed with the HTBI primer set. In TCRdb, the multiplex PCR reads were re-called with MiXCR into one record per CDR3 protein. The sample has some 570,000 distinct CDR3 sequences; approximately 17% are singletons. Germline CDR1 GTSNPN, CDR2 SVGIG (reference sequence). Trimming took off 1 base at V and 4 bases at J, with 8 bases between the two ends. This CDR3 spans 13 amino acids. This clonotype came up many times.

This chain connects TRBV30 to TRBJ1-5; no reliable D call. The clonotype was recovered from a woman under 30 with Graves' ophthalmopathy. The sequenced sample was blood. DNA for the CDR3: TGTGCCTGGAGTGCACAGCCAAATCAGCCCCAGCATTTT. Translation: CAWSAQPNQPQHF.